This TCR beta chain was sequenced in a study of blood T cell repertoires in COVID-19. This clone was seen only once. Under the authors' procedure: Estimation of nucleated cell counts was performed using reference gene primer amplification. Profiling relied on immunoSEQ multiplex PCR, and the TCRdb table lists in-frame clones only, not all of them. The DNA gave D and trimming, while V, J and clone size come from that table. In the table there are around 110,000 clones, roughly four fifths of which are singletons. Germline V gene lookup returns CDR1 SGHAT and CDR2 FQNNGV. The V end was cut by 2 bases, the J end by 7 bases, with 9 bases between. The CDR3 extends over 13 amino acids.

The chain combines TRBV11-2 with TRBJ1-5; D remains unclear. The sample taken for sequencing was peripheral blood. The TCR originated in a man aged 65-85 years with active or convalescent COVID-19. For the CDR3, the DNA is TGTGCCAGCAGCTTATCGATCGGGCAGCCCCAGCATTTT. Its protein product is CASSLSIGQPQHF.